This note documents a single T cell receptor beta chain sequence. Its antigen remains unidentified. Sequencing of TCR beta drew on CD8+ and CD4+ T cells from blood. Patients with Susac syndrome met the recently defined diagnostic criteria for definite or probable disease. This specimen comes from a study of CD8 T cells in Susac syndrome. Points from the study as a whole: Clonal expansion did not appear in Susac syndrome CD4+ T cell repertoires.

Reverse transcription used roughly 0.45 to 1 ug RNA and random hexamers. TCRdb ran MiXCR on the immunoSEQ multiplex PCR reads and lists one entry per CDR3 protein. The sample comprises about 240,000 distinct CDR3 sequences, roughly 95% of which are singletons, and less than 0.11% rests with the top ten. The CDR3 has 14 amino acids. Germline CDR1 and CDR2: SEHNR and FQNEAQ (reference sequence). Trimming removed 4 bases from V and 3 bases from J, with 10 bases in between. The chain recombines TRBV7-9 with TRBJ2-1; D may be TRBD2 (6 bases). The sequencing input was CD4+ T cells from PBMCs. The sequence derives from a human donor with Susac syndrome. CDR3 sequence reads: CASSSRTNYNEQFF. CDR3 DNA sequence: TGTGCCAGCAGCTCCCGGACTAACTACAATGAGCAGTTCTTC.